A single sample is the source of the 27 T cell receptor beta chains below, sequenced in a study of blood T cell repertoires in COVID-19. Some clones are missing from TCRdb's copy, which holds only in-frame ones; the method was immunoSEQ multiplex PCR. Found here are about 200,000 clones, about three quarters of them singletons; the top ten hold approximately 3%. Sequenced material: peripheral blood. The receptors were sampled from a woman of 80 years or more with active or convalescent COVID-19.

The chain couples TRBV30 to TRBJ1-5, with D possibly matching TRBD1 (5 bases). V was shortened by 3 bases and J by 4 bases, with 16 bases between the two germline ends. The CDR3 has 15 amino acids. In germline, CDR1 is GTSNPN, CDR2 SVGIG (reference sequence). The CDR3 sequence: CAWSAPGGSNQPQHF. The CDR3 nucleotides are TGTGCCTGGAGCGCTCCGGGGGGGTCTAATCAGCCCCAGCATTTT.

This clone has more than one count but fewer than ten. The genes are TRBV28 and TRBJ1-3, with a weak D call TRBD1 (5 bases). V was clipped by 5 bases and J by 10 bases, with 21 bases between them. CDR1 and CDR2 (germline): MDHEN, SYDVKM. The CDR3 is made up of 15 amino acids. CDR3 DNA sequence: TGTGCCAGCAGTGACCGTGGGGCCCCACACGGGACCATATATTTT. Translating gives CASSDRGAPHGTIYF.

Remarks on this clone: The same CDR3 also results from other DNA sequences found in this sample. The chain recombines TRBV9 with TRBJ2-7, with TRBD1 matching 8 bases. V lost 3 bases, J lost 6 bases, and 5 bases stayed unmatched. The CDR3 is 13 residues long. Germline assignment: CDR1 SGDLS and CDR2 YYNGEE. CDR3 DNA: TGTGCCAGCAGCGCCGGGACAGGAGGCGAGCAGTACTTC. Amino acid sequence: CASSAGTGGEQYF.

The rearrangement uses TRBV5-1 and TRBJ1-4, with a tentative D call TRBD1 (6 bases). This CDR3 contains 14 residues. CDR1 and CDR2 from the germline V gene are SGHRS and YFSETQ. V was trimmed by 2 bases and J by 8 bases, leaving 13 bases between them. The CDR3 DNA reads as TGCGCCAGCAGCTTCTCAGGGGCGGAGGAAAAACTGTTTTTT. Encoded protein: CASSFSGAEEKLFF.

The chain is built from TRBV15 and TRBJ2-5; 8 nucleotides agree with TRBD2. Germline CDR1 LNHNV, CDR2 YYDKDF (reference sequence). CDR3 size: 15 residues. Trimming took 0 bases from V and 5 from J; bases not matched to a gene: 5. CDR3 DNA sequence: TGTGCCACCAGCAGAGACAGCGGGGGTTTGGAGACCCAGTACTTC. Translation gives CATSRDSGGLETQYF.

The V gene is TRBV5-1, the J gene TRBJ2-1; D may be TRBD2 (5 bases). V lost 1 base and J 4 bases, leaving 18 bases between the germline ends. The CDR3 runs 17 residues. Germline assignment: CDR1 SGHRS and CDR2 YFSETQ. The CDR3 sequence is CASSLSPRTGGYNEQFF. The CDR3 nucleotides are TGCGCCAGCAGCTTGTCACCACGGACTGGTGGTTACAATGAGCAGTTCTTC. The entire variable domain, with the rest obtained from reference TRBV5-1 and TRBJ2-1, is as follows: KAGVTQTPRYLIKTRGQQVTLSCSPISGHRSVSWYQQTPGQGLQFLFEYFSETQRNKGNFPGRFSGRQFSNSRSEMNVSTLELGDSALYLCASSLSPRTGGYNEQFFGPGTRLTVL.

The chain carries TRBV18 and TRBJ1-5, with a tentative D call TRBD1 (5 bases). V was pared by 3 bases and J by 6 bases, with 15 bases between. The germline V gene encodes CDR1 KGHSH and CDR2 LQKENI. The CDR3 runs 15 residues. DNA for the CDR3: TGTGCCAGCTCACCGGCCGCGCCGGGGGTTCAGCCCCAGCATTTT. Its translation is CASSPAAPGVQPQHF.

In its sample, this clone was seen a few times. V and J are TRBV10-3 and TRBJ2-7; 12 bases are a match to TRBD2. The CDR3 loop spans 17 amino acids. The germline V gene has CDR1 ENHRY and CDR2 SYGVKD. V dropped 4 bases and J dropped 2; count of bases not matched to a gene: 9. Here the CDR3 reads CAISVPPSGGATYEQYF. CDR3 bases: TGTGCCATCAGTGTTCCCCCTAGCGGGGGGGCAACCTACGAGCAGTACTTC.

The chain uses TRBV11-2 and TRBJ2-2; TRBD2 aligns across 7 bases. CDR1 is SGHAT, CDR2 FQNNGV, per germline. CDR3 size: 14 residues. With 5 bases clipped from V and 6 bases from J, the junction kept 6 bases outside the gene matches. CDR3 protein: CASSELRGAGELFF. For the CDR3, the DNA is TGTGCCAGCAGCGAACTACGGGGGGCCGGGGAGCTGTTTTTT.

The rearrangement uses TRBV5-4 and TRBJ2-5, with D tentatively TRBD2 (6 bases). CDR3 length: 13 amino acids. CDR1 and CDR2 (germline): SGHNT, YYREEE (reference sequence). Trimming pared 0 bases from V and 3 bases from J, leaving 6 bases between. The CDR3 DNA reads TGTGCCAGCAGCTTGGGGGGGGAAGAGACCCAGTACTTC. It yields the protein CASSLGGEETQYF.

This chain uses TRBV5-6 with TRBJ2-2, with 11 bases fitting TRBD1. CDR1 is SGHDT, CDR2 YYEEEE, per germline. V was pared by 1 base and J by 4 bases, with 3 bases of the junction left unmatched. The CDR3 totals 16 residues. The CDR3 nucleotides are TGTGCCAGCAGCTTGAGGGACAGGGGGGTCACCGGGGAGCTGTTTTTT. Encoded protein: CASSLRDRGVTGELFF.

This chain links TRBV4-3 with TRBJ2-5, with 8 positions matching TRBD2. The V gene's germline CDR1 is LGHNA and CDR2 YSLEER. The V segment lost 1 base and the J segment 0 bases; nucleotides outside the gene matches: 7. This CDR3 spans 17 amino acids. The CDR3 DNA is TGCGCCAGCAGCCAAGCCTTCGCTAGCGGGTACCAAGAGACCCAGTACTTC. Translated: CASSQAFASGYQETQYF.

The chain links TRBV19 to TRBJ1-5, with a tentative D call TRBD1 (5 bases). The CDR3 loop spans 16 amino acids. In germline, CDR1 is LNHDA, CDR2 SQIVND (reference sequence). The V end lost 4 bases, the J end lost 0 bases, and 13 bases lay between the germline ends. The CDR3 DNA reads as TGTGCCAGTAGTACGTTCAGGGCCTATAGCAATCAGCCCCAGCATTTT. Translated: CASSTFRAYSNQPQHF.

The CDR3 nucleotides read TGTGCCAGCAGCACCTACGACGAGCAGTACTTC. Its protein is CASSTYDEQYF. The V call is TRBV6-2 or TRBV6-3, the J call TRBJ2-7, with D unresolved. The CDR3 consists of 11 residues. The ends were cut back, 6 bases at V and 5 bases at J, with 8 bases in the middle. CDR1 is MNHEY, CDR2 SVGEGT, per germline.

CDR3 residues: CASNPGNEKLFF. Here the CDR3 DNA reads TGTGCCAGCAATCCGGGTAATGAAAAACTGTTTTTT. The chain employs TRBV12-3 or TRBV12-4 and TRBJ1-4, with D hard to call. The CDR3 runs 12 residues. The germline V and J ends were trimmed by 7 bases and 4 bases, with 7 bases remaining between them.

V usage is TRBV12-3 or TRBV12-4 and J usage is TRBJ1-6; TRBD1 might be the D (6 bases). The CDR3 has 13 residues. V lost 3 bases and J lost 7, with 7 bases in between. The chain's CDR3 is CASSLTGNSPLHF. For the CDR3, the DNA is TGTGCCAGCAGTTTGACAGGCAATTCACCCCTCCACTTT.

The chain links TRBV19 to TRBJ1-5, with D unclear. V dropped 6 bases and J dropped 4 bases, with 10 bases sitting between them. The CDR3 length is 13 residues. Germline CDR1 reads LNHDA; CDR2 reads SQIVND (reference sequence). The CDR3 DNA follows: TGTGCCAGTAGCACGAGCCCGAATCAGCCCCAGCATTTT. It encodes CASSTSPNQPQHF.

This chain links TRBV30 with TRBJ2-3; 8 nucleotides align to TRBD2. Losses at the gene ends were 3 bases for V and 6 bases for J; bases not matched to a gene: 11. From germline, CDR1 is GTSNPN and CDR2 SVGIG (reference sequence). The CDR3 loop spans 15 amino acids. The CDR3 sequence: CAWSRDGGAVDTQYF. CDR3 sequence (DNA): TGTGCCTGGAGCCGTGACGGGGGGGCGGTGGATACGCAGTATTTT.

This clone was counted a single time. The chain carries TRBV29-1 and TRBJ1-1; 8 bases line up with TRBD1. J was trimmed by 1 base and V by 6 bases; bases with no gene match: 7. Germline CDR1 SQVTM, CDR2 ANQGSEA. This CDR3 comprises 14 residues. This CDR3 reads CSVTGDVWNTEAFF. Here the CDR3 DNA reads TGCAGCGTGACAGGGGATGTATGGAACACTGAAGCTTTCTTT.

As concerns this clone: It is unclear where the CDR3 begins or ends on the DNA, so no DNA is shown, and the CDR3 is as TCRdb lists it. The V gene is TRBV5-6, the J gene TRBJ2-1; the table gives TRBD2 as D, unverified against the DNA. Germline V lookup: CDR1 SGHDT, CDR2 YYEEEE. Including both end residues, the CDR3 is 16 amino acids long. The CDR3 reads CASSTSRRTSYNEQFF.

This clone has a handful of counts. V gene TRBV7-2 combines with J gene TRBJ2-3; TRBD1 matches at 9 bases. Germline values: CDR1 SGHTA, CDR2 FQGNSA. With 0 bases clipped from V and 5 bases from J, the junction kept 0 bases outside the gene matches. There are 14 residues in the CDR3. The CDR3 nucleotides are TGTGCCAGCAGCTTAGCGGGACAGGGAGATACGCAGTATTTT. This sequence encodes CASSLAGQGDTQYF.

J is TRBJ2-7 and V is TRBV2; maybe TRBD2 (5 bases). Trimming took off 7 bases at V and 2 bases at J, with 18 bases between the two ends. The germline V gene has CDR1 SNHLY and CDR2 FYNNEI. CDR3 size: 15 residues. CDR3 nucleotides: TGTGCCAGCACCGAGGGTCCCCCGATGACCTACGAGCAGTACTTC. Its translation: CASTEGPPMTYEQYF.

J is TRBJ1-2 and V is TRBV5-1; tentative D call: TRBD1 (5 bases). The germline gives CDR1 SGHRS, CDR2 YFSETQ. V gave up 2 bases and J gave up 7 bases, with 15 bases separating them. The CDR3 length is 14 residues. The CDR3 sequence is CASSLGLQVPGYTF. DNA of the CDR3: TGCGCCAGCAGCTTAGGGCTACAGGTGCCTGGCTACACCTTC.

The chain carries TRBV3-1 (or the pseudogene TRBV3-2) and TRBJ1-2, with 10 bases identical to TRBD1. The CDR3 runs 17 residues. Germline V CDR1 and CDR2: LGHDT, YNNKEL (reference sequence). The J segment lost 3 bases and the V segment lost 4 bases, leaving 11 bases of the junction unmatched. Written as DNA, the CDR3 is TGTGCCAGCAGCCGGGTGACAGGGGGCCCGTTAGACTATGGCTACACCTTC. Amino acid sequence: CASSRVTGGPLDYGYTF.

This chain joins TRBV18 and TRBJ2-7; D gene ambiguous. V dropped 3 bases and J dropped 2 bases, with 14 bases sitting between them. Germline V gene lookup returns CDR1 KGHSH and CDR2 LQKENI. The CDR3 is made up of 15 amino acids. CDR3 region: CASSPRMLPTYEQYF. The CDR3 region has the DNA TGTGCCAGCTCACCCCGAATGCTGCCTACCTACGAGCAGTACTTC.

This chain links TRBV11-3 with TRBJ1-4; D remains ambiguous. CDR1 is SGHNT and CDR2 is YENEEA in the germline V gene. The CDR3 length is 15 residues. The germline V and J ends were trimmed by 5 bases and 8 bases, with 18 bases remaining between them. The CDR3 DNA follows: TGTGCCAGCAGCCGACCCGATGCGGGTGGGGAAAAACTGTTTTTT. Protein sequence: CASSRPDAGGEKLFF.

The chain is built from TRBV29-1 and TRBJ1-5; D is possibly TRBD1 (5 bases). This CDR3 contains 14 residues. The V end was cut by 4 bases, the J end by 0 bases, with 10 bases between. Germline V gene lookup returns CDR1 SQVTM and CDR2 ANQGSEA. The DNA for the CDR3 is TGCAGCGTTGCCTCGGGGGATAGCAATCAGCCCCAGCATTTT. Translating it yields CSVASGDSNQPQHF. Filled out from reference TRBV29-1 and TRBJ1-5, the complete variable domain reads SAVISQKPSRDICQRGTSLTIQCQVDSQVTMMFWYRQQPGQSLTLIATANQGSEATYESGFVIDKFPISRPNLTFSTLTVSNMSPEDSSIYLCSVASGDSNQPQHFGDGTRLSIL.